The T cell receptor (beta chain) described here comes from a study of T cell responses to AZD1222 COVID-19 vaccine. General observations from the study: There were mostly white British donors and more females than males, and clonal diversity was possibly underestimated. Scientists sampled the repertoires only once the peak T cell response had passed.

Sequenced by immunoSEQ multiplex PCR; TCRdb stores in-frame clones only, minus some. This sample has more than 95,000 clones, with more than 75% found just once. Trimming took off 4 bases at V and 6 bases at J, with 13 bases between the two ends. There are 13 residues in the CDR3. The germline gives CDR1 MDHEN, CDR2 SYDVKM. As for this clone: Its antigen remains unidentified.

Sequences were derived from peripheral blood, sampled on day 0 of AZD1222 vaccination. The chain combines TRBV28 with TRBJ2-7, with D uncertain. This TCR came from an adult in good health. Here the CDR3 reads CASSSPAVSEQYF. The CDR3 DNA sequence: TGTGCCAGCAGTTCCCCTGCAGTTTCCGAGCAGTACTTC.